This section outlines one TCR beta chain sequence together with its context. This entry comes from a study of cytomegalovirus exposure and HLA in healthy donors. Use of 60 Vbeta and 13 Jbeta primers characterized the PCR. Assay used: immunoSEQ multiplex PCR; TCRdb lists only in-frame clones, some missing. The sample consists of more than 150,000 clones, around four fifths of them appearing once. Per the germline V gene, CDR1 is SGHTA and CDR2 is FQGNSA. The V gene lost 3 bases and the J gene lost 4 bases, with 9 bases spanning the gap. The CDR3 covers 13 residues. The rearrangement links TRBV7-2 to TRBJ2-5; possibly TRBD2 for D (5 bases). The TCR originated in a male donor in good health and CMV-seronegative. The sequenced material came from PBMCs. CDR3 loop: CASSLDLPETQYF. In nucleotides, the CDR3 is TGTGCCAGCAGCTTGGACTTACCAGAGACCCAGTACTTC.